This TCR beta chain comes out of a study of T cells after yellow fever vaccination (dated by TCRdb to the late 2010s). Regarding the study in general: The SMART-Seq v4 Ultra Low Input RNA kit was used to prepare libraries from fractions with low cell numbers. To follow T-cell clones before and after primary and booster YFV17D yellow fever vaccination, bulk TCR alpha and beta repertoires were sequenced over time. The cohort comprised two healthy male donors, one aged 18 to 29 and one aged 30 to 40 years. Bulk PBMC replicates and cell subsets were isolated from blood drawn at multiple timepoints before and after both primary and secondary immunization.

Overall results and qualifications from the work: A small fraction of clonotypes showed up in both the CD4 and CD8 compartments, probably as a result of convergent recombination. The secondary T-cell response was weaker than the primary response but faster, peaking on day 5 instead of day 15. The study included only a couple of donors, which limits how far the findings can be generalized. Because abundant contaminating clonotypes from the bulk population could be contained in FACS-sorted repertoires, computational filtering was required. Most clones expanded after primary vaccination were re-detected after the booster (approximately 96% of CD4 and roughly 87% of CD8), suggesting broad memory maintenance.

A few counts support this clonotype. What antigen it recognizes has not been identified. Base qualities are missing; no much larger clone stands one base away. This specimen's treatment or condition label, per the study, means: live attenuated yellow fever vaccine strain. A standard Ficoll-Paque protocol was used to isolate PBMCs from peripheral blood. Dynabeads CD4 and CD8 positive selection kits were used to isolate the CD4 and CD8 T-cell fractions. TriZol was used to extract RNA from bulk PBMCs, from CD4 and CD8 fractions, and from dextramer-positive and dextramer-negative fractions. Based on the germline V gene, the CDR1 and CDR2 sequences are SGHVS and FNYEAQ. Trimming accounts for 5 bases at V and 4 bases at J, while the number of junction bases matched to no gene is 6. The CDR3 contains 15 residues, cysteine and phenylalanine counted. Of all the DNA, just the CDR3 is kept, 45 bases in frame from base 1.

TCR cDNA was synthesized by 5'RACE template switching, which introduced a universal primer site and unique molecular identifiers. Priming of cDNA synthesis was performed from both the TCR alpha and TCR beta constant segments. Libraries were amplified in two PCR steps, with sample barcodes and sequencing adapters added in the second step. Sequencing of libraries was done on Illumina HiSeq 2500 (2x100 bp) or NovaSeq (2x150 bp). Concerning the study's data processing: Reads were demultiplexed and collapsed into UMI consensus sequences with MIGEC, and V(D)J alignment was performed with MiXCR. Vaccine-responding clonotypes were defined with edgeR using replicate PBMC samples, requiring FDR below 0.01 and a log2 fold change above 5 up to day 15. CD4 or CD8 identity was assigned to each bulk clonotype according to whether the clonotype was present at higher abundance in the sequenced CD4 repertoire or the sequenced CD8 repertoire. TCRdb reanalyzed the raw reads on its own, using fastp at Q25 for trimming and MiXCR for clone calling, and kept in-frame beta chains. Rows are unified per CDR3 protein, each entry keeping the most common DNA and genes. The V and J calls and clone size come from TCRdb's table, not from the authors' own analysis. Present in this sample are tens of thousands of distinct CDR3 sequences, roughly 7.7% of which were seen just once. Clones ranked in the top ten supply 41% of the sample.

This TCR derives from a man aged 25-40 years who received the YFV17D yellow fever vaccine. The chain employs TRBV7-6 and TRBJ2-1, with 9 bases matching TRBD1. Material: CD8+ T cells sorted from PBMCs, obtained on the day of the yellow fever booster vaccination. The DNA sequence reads TGTGCCAGCAGCCGGGGGGACAGGGAGTACAATGAGCAGTTCTTC. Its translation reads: CASSRGDREYNEQFF. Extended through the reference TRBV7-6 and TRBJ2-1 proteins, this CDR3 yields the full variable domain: GAGVSQSPRYKVTKRGQDVALRCDPISGHVSLYWYRQALGQGPEFLTYFNYEAQQDKSGLPNDRFSAERPEGSISTLTIQRTEQRDSAMYRCASSRGDREYNEQFFGPGTRLTVL.